The TCR beta chain under discussion was sequenced for a study of response to subunit inactivated influenza vaccine. Study results and caveats: Few new T cells, the authors suggested, are recruited by each seasonal influenza vaccination.

A remark on this clonotype: What it recognizes is unknown.

TCRdb redid the calling of the RT-PCR reads with MiXCR, one entry per CDR3 protein. The sample has around 200,000 distinct CDR3 sequences; approximately 12% are singletons. This CDR3 has 15 residues. V shed 4 bases and J shed 1 base, with 11 bases lying between them. Germline V lookup: CDR1 MGHDK, CDR2 SYGVNS. These data were also filed under a second study, of T cells expressing NK-cell markers. That paper states: TCR beta cDNA was made by 5'RACE template switching with UMIs. Among the experiments, several used an anti-gamma-delta TCR antibody to restrict sorting to alpha-beta TCR T cells. These clonotypes, the leaders elsewhere, also led the CD3+CD56-NKG2C+ fraction in a handful of donors. Specificity for HCMV among expanded NKG2C+ T cell clones was not established.

The clonotype originates from a man between 50 and 59 years old who received an inactivated influenza vaccine. V usage is TRBV25-1 and J usage is TRBJ2-4; no clear D. The sample consisted of CD8+ T cells sorted from PBMCs, taken 12 days after vaccination. The CDR3 loop is CASSVGNGAKNIQYF. The CDR3 bases are TGTGCCAGCAGTGTGGGGAATGGGGCCAAAAACATTCAGTACTTC. Full variable domain (outside the CDR3, taken from reference TRBV25-1 and TRBJ2-4): EADIYQTPRYLVIGTGKKITLECSQTMGHDKMYWYQQDPGMELHLIHYSYGVNSTEKGDLSSESTVSRIRTEHFPLTLESARPSHTSQYLCASSVGNGAKNIQYFGAGTRLSVL.